This T cell receptor beta chain appears in the sequencing data of a study of blood T cells in healthy people across ages. PCR was performed a second time for about 7 to 11 cycles using a sample-barcoded 5' primer and a J-beta primer mix. TCRdb ran MiXCR on the 5' RACE reads and lists one entry per CDR3 protein. The sample has approximately 900,000 distinct CDR3 sequences, about 48% seen once. This clonotype was counted a few times. No fewer than 6 million PBMCs went into each sample. The receptor was isolated from a man aged 25-40 years in good health. The specimen sequenced was blood.

The CDR3 region is CSASPSGTDTQYF. Here the CDR3 DNA reads TGCAGTGCTAGCCCCAGCGGCACAGATACGCAGTATTTT. This chain connects TRBV20-1 to TRBJ2-3; unclear D gene. V lost 3 bases and J 1 base, leaving 8 bases between the germline ends. This CDR3 region has 13 residues. The germline gives CDR1 DFQATT, CDR2 SNEGSKA (reference sequence).